The clone carrying this TCR beta chain was counted a few times. Its antigen remains unidentified. These data are taken from a study of T cells and Merkel cell carcinoma outcomes. Overall study findings and caveats: Reportedly, T-cell repertoire with density predicts Merkel cell carcinoma outcomes.

The CDR3 sequence is 15 residues long. V was pared by 3 bases and J by 5 bases, with 12 bases between. CDR1 is SGHNT, CDR2 YYREEE, per germline (reference sequence). Clones were sequenced by immunoSEQ multiplex PCR, and TCRdb holds only the in-frame ones, with some missing. The sample includes over 1,500 clones, 77% of them seen just once. The sequence was collected from a human donor with Merkel cell carcinoma. Source material: tumor tissue from Merkel cell carcinoma. The J gene is TRBJ1-6, the V gene TRBV5-4, with D tentatively TRBD1 (5 bases). The CDR3 loop is CASSSGTVHNSPLHF. DNA for the CDR3: TGTGCCAGCAGCTCGGGGACCGTCCATAATTCACCCCTCCACTTT.